The next 22 T cell receptor beta chains were all read from a single sample in a study (dated by TCRdb to between 2015 and 2016). Receptors were amplified or captured by 5' RACE. Sequencing took place on an Illumina MiSeq. TCRdb trimmed the raw reads at Q25, called clones with MiXCR and kept productive beta chains. For every CDR3 protein sequence, its rows merge into one entry that carries the most common genes and DNA. The sample yields roughly 52,000 distinct CDR3 sequences; 15% to 20% were counted once. The top ten clones comprise under 2.5% of the sample. The sample consisted of naive CD4+ T cells sorted from blood. This specimen's cell subset or site label, per the study, means: naive CD4+ T cells, CD4+CD45RA+CD25-. These receptors were obtained from a female donor with breast cancer.

On this clonotype: A much larger clonotype is one base distant, so this may be a read error. CDR3 nucleotide sequence: TGTGCCAGCAGGAGGGACCTGCAGGGCGAAAAACTGCTTTTT. It codes for CASRRDLQGEKLLF. This rearrangement joins TRBV6-5 to TRBJ1-4, with D perhaps TRBD1 (5 bases). The CDR3 consists of 14 residues. Germline CDR1 MNHEY, CDR2 SVGAGI.

This clonotype appeared many times. The CDR3: CAIREGTDTQYF. The CDR3 bases are TGTGCCATCAGGGAGGGGACAGATACGCAGTATTTT. The genes are TRBV10-3 and TRBJ2-3; tentative D call: TRBD2 (6 bases). Germline V lookup: CDR1 ENHRY, CDR2 SYGVKD. CDR3 length: 12 residues. The V gene lost 6 bases and the J gene lost 3 bases, with 7 bases spanning the gap.

V is TRBV18 and J is TRBJ2-1; 10 positions agree with TRBD1. The V segment lost 3 bases and the J segment 0 bases; nucleotides outside the gene matches: 5. CDR3 size: 17 residues. Germline V gene data show CDR1 as KGHSH and CDR2 as LQKENI. The CDR3 here is CASSPGQGPSSYNEQFF. CDR3 nucleotides: TGTGCCAGCTCACCGGGACAGGGGCCGAGCTCCTACAATGAGCAGTTCTTC.

Remarks on this clonotype: This may be a read error, as it is one base from a much larger clone. Since the CDR3 does not end with the conserved phenylalanine or tryptophan, this likely comes from a read error. CDR3 loop: CASSAGNRPTDTQYV. In nucleotides, the CDR3 is TGTGCCAGCAGCGCCGGGAACAGACCCACAGATACGCAGTATGTT. The rearrangement uses TRBV9 and TRBJ2-3, with D possibly TRBD2 on 5 matching bases. Trimming stripped 3 bases from V and 2 bases from J, with 13 bases between. CDR1 and CDR2 from the germline V gene are SGDLS and YYNGEE. This CDR3 is built from 15 residues.

This clonotype was seen a handful of times. The chain uses TRBV7-2 and TRBJ2-2, with 8 positions matching TRBD2. V shed 4 bases, J shed 6 bases, and the junction held 4 bases outside the gene matches. The CDR3 is 14 residues long. CDR1 and CDR2 from the germline V gene are SGHTA and FQGNSA. The CDR3: CASSSGLGPGELFF. The CDR3 DNA is TGTGCCAGCAGCTCGGGACTAGGGCCCGGGGAGCTGTTTTTT.

This clonotype was observed many times. The rearrangement joins TRBV29-1 to TRBJ1-1; D remains ambiguous. Germline V gives CDR1 SQVTM, CDR2 ANQGSEA. V dropped 6 bases and J dropped 0 bases, with 11 bases sitting between them. This CDR3 is built from 13 residues. The CDR3 sequence is CSVTGHVNTEAFF. CDR3 bases: TGCAGCGTGACGGGTCATGTGAACACTGAAGCTTTCTTT.

The table lists this clonotype with many counts. The chain recombines TRBV4-1 with TRBJ2-1; 8 bases line up with TRBD2. The CDR3 sequence is 18 residues long. V was clipped by 1 base and J by 3 bases; unmatched bases: 11. Germline values: CDR1 MGHRA, CDR2 YSYEKL. The CDR3 sequence is CASSQVDWLAGGYNEQFF. The CDR3, as DNA: TGCGCCAGCAGCCAAGTGGACTGGCTAGCGGGCGGCTACAATGAGCAGTTCTTC.

In regard to this clonotype: This is likely a read error, given that the CDR3 carries no conserved phenylalanine or tryptophan at its end. The V call is TRBV4-3, the J call TRBJ2-2, with D unresolved. The CDR3 consists of 13 residues. Trimming pared 0 bases from V and 8 bases from J, leaving 7 bases between. Germline V lookup: CDR1 LGHNA, CDR2 YSLEER. DNA of the CDR3: TGCGCCAGCAGCCAAGATCGGTTGGGGGAGCTGTTTGTT. Encoded protein: CASSQDRLGELFV.

Worth noting for this clonotype: At one end, the junction sequence differs from germline, possibly due to a read error. This chain joins TRBV7-9 and TRBJ2-6; perhaps TRBD1 as D (6 bases). There are 16 residues in the CDR3. The germline CDR1 and CDR2 sequences are SEHNR and FQNEAQ (reference sequence). The CDR3 bases are TGTGCCAGCAGCCCCGGACAGTTCTCTGGGGTCAACGTCCTGACTTTC. Its translation: CASSPGQFSGVNVLTF.

The CDR3 sequence: CSARGHLTTLGTEAFF. CDR3 sequence (DNA): TGCAGTGCTAGAGGGCACCTTACGACGCTGGGCACTGAAGCTTTCTTT. This rearrangement joins TRBV20-1 to TRBJ1-1, with unresolved D. CDR1 and CDR2 (germline): DFQATT, SNEGSKA (reference sequence). The CDR3 is made up of 16 amino acids. Trimming left V 1 base short and J 4 bases short, with 19 bases between.

CDR3 in DNA: TGTGCCAGCAGCTCGGACAGGGGGAAAGAGCAGTACTTC. Translated, it gives CASSSDRGKEQYF. The chain recombines TRBV7-3 with TRBJ2-7; 10 bases map to TRBD1. Germline trimming cut 4 bases from V and 7 bases from J; bases unmatched to any gene: 4. The germline gives CDR1 SGHTA, CDR2 FQGTGA. This CDR3 region has 13 residues.

The chain carries TRBV4-2 and TRBJ1-4; 7 positions agree with TRBD1. CDR3 size: 15 residues. Per the germline V gene, CDR1 is LGHNA and CDR2 is YNFKEQ. Trimming at V came to 2 bases and at J to 8 bases, leaving 8 bases not matched to a gene. DNA of the CDR3: TGTGCCAGCAGCCAATTCTACAGGGGAGAGGAAAAACTGTTTTTT. This encodes CASSQFYRGEEKLFF.

This clonotype has at least ten counts. The V and J genes are TRBV6-1 and TRBJ2-5; 11 nucleotides match TRBD2. The CDR3 extends over 18 amino acids. CDR1 and CDR2 (germline): MNHNS, SASEGT. Germline trimming cut 2 bases from V and 5 bases from J; bases unmatched to any gene: 13. The CDR3 sequence: CASSETVLAGARKETQYF. Here the CDR3 DNA reads TGTGCCAGCAGTGAAACTGTACTAGCGGGAGCTCGGAAGGAGACCCAGTACTTC.

Ten or more counts support this clonotype. The J gene is TRBJ1-1, the V gene TRBV6-5, with 7 bases matching TRBD1. The V gene end was trimmed by 6 bases and the J gene end by 4 bases; junction bases not matched to a gene: 11. Germline values: CDR1 MNHEY, CDR2 SVGAGI. The CDR3 extends over 15 amino acids. CDR3 sequence (DNA): TGTGCCAGCAGCTATCCCGGACAGGCGGGCACTGAAGCTTTCTTT. Encoded protein: CASSYPGQAGTEAFF.

As regards this clonotype: Possible read error: a much larger clone is one base away. CDR3 in DNA: TGCAGTGCTAGAGATTTACAGGGGGCTGACACTGAAGCTTTCTTT. This gives the protein CSARDLQGADTEAFF. V usage is TRBV20-1 and J usage is TRBJ1-1; TRBD1 matches 9 bases. This CDR3 has 15 amino acids. J was trimmed by 3 bases and V by 0 bases; bases with no gene match: 5. Germline lookup yields CDR1 DFQATT and CDR2 SNEGSKA (reference sequence).

This clonotype was picked up a small number of times. CDR3 in amino acids: CATSAAGGSYNEQFF. CDR3 nucleotides: TGTGCCACCAGTGCGGCGGGAGGATCCTACAATGAGCAGTTCTTC. The chain recombines TRBV24-1 with TRBJ2-1, with 8 bases matching TRBD2. The CDR3 consists of 15 residues. V trimming: 5 bases; J trimming: 1 base; junction bases outside the gene matches: 3. Per germline, CDR1 KGHDR and CDR2 SFDVKD.

There are a few counts of this clonotype. This rearrangement joins TRBV12-3 or TRBV12-4 to TRBJ2-2; tentatively, D is TRBD2 (6 bases). This CDR3 is built from 17 residues. Trimming removed 3 bases at V and 4 bases at J, with 18 bases between. Here the CDR3 DNA reads TGTGCCAGCAGTTTCTGGGGTTCGGGGGTTCGCACCGGGGAGCTGTTTTTT. This gives the protein CASSFWGSGVRTGELFF.

This clonotype was seen many times. This chain uses TRBV5-1 with TRBJ1-1; the D gene is possibly TRBD1 (5 bases). Germline values: CDR1 SGHRS, CDR2 YFSETQ. The CDR3 extends over 14 amino acids. With 6 bases removed from V and 5 bases from J, the gap between germline ends came to 17 bases. As DNA, the CDR3 is TGCGCCAGCAAAAAGTTGGGGGGGAGGACTGAAGCTTTCTTT. Protein: CASKKLGGRTEAFF.

The V and J genes are TRBV6-1 and TRBJ1-1; TRBD1 might be the D (6 bases). V was cut by 11 bases and J by 10 bases, with 23 bases left in between. The germline V gene encodes CDR1 MNHNS and CDR2 SASEGT. The CDR3 spans 13 residues. DNA of the CDR3: TGTGCCGTACTACCAACAGGGAGGGGTATAGCTTTCTTT. This encodes CAVLPTGRGIAFF.

This chain connects TRBV27 to TRBJ2-7; D not certain. Germline lookup yields CDR1 MNHEY and CDR2 SMNVEV (reference sequence). This CDR3 comprises 13 residues. Trimming removed 11 bases at V and 1 base at J, with 15 bases between. The CDR3 DNA reads as TGTGCCCCGAGTGGCAGCGCTTCCTACGAGCAGTACTTC. Its protein product is CAPSGSASYEQYF.

This clonotype was picked up many times. This chain joins TRBV29-1 and TRBJ2-3; possibly TRBD1 or TRBD2 for D (5 bases each). Trimming took off 6 bases at V and 3 bases at J, with 13 bases between the two ends. There are 13 residues in the CDR3. The germline V gene has CDR1 SQVTM and CDR2 ANQGSEA. CDR3 sequence: CSVRDRETDTQYF. DNA of the CDR3: TGCAGCGTCCGGGACCGGGAAACAGATACGCAGTATTTT.

This chain links TRBV28 with TRBJ2-3; D gene ambiguous. The CDR3 totals 15 residues. Looked up from germline, CDR1 is MDHEN and CDR2 is SYDVKM. The V end lost 4 bases, the J end lost 0 bases, and 11 bases lay between the germline ends. The CDR3: CASSWGQTSTDTQYF. For the CDR3, the DNA is TGTGCCAGCAGTTGGGGTCAAACCAGCACAGATACGCAGTATTTT.